What follows are 21 T cell receptor beta chains derived from one specimen sequenced in a study of cytomegalovirus exposure and HLA in healthy donors. PCR employed 60 Vbeta and 13 Jbeta primers. Profiling relied on immunoSEQ multiplex PCR, and the TCRdb table lists in-frame clones only, not all of them. The sample has around 150,000 clones, 66% seen once. The specimen sequenced was PBMCs. The receptor source for this set is a human donor in good health.

The rearrangement joins TRBV11-2 to TRBJ1-2; 12 nucleotides agree with TRBD1. In germline, CDR1 is SGHAT, CDR2 FQNNGV. V lost 3 bases to trimming and J lost 8 bases; unmatched junction nucleotides: 4. This CDR3 spans 14 amino acids. The DNA of the CDR3 is TGTGCCAGCAGCTTCGGGACAGGGGGCCGGGGCTACACCTTC. Translating gives CASSFGTGGRGYTF. The full variable domain, rest sourced from reference TRBV11-2 and TRBJ1-2, is EAGVAQSPRYKIIEKRQSVAFWCNPISGHATLYWYQQILGQGPKLLIQFQNNGVVDDSQLPKDRFSAERLKGVDSTLKIQPAKLEDSAVYLCASSFGTGGRGYTFGSGTRLTVV.

The rearrangement links TRBV28 to TRBJ1-2, with TRBD1 as a possible D gene (6 bases). In germline, CDR1 is MDHEN, CDR2 SYDVKM. The CDR3 loop spans 15 amino acids. The V end was cut by 1 base, the J end by 2 bases, with 11 bases between. This CDR3 reads CASSLFGRGNYGYTF. DNA for the CDR3: TGTGCCAGCAGTTTATTCGGGAGGGGGAACTATGGCTACACCTTC.

This clone was observed a few times. The rearrangement uses TRBV9 and TRBJ2-5; D not certain. This CDR3 contains 14 residues. With 4 bases removed from V and 3 bases from J, the gap between germline ends came to 13 bases. Looked up from germline, CDR1 is SGDLS and CDR2 is YYNGEE. The CDR3, as DNA: TGTGCCAGCAGCCCCGGGTCTCTTAAAGAGACCCAGTACTTC. Translating gives CASSPGSLKETQYF.

For this clone: An end of the junction differs from the germline gene, which may be a read error. The chain couples TRBV10-3 to TRBJ2-7, with D tentatively TRBD2 (6 bases). CDR1 and CDR2 (germline): ENHRY, SYGVKD. CDR3 length: 13 amino acids. CDR3 sequence (DNA): TGTGCCATCAGAACAGCGGGTTCGGACGAGAAGTACTTC. Translating it yields CAIRTAGSDEKYF.

The rearrangement links TRBV28 to TRBJ2-7, with D possibly being TRBD2 (5 bases). Trimming stripped 6 bases from V and 2 bases from J, with 14 bases between. Germline CDR1 and CDR2: MDHEN and SYDVKM. CDR3 length equals 14 residues. The CDR3 DNA reads TGTGCCAGCAGCCCTTCGTCCGGGACCTACGAGCAGTACTTC. It encodes CASSPSSGTYEQYF. The full variable domain, its missing parts supplied by reference TRBV28 and TRBJ2-7, is DVKVTQSSRYLVKRTGEKVFLECVQDMDHENMFWYRQDPGLGLRLIYFSYDVKMKEKGDIPEGYSVSREKKERFSLILESASTNQTSMYLCASSPSSGTYEQYFGPGTRLTVT.

The chain recombines TRBV2 with TRBJ2-5; D is perhaps TRBD2 (6 bases). V was pared by 5 bases and J by 2 bases, with 9 bases between. CDR3 length equals 13 residues. From germline, CDR1 is SNHLY and CDR2 FYNNEI. CDR3 protein: CASSRDLQETQYF. CDR3 nucleotides: TGTGCCAGCAGTCGGGACTTGCAAGAGACCCAGTACTTC.

The V and J genes are TRBV19 and TRBJ1-2; D is unclear. Germline loops: CDR1 LNHDA, CDR2 SQIVND (reference sequence). The ends were cut back, 7 bases at V and 1 base at J, with 10 bases in the middle. The CDR3 sequence is 13 residues long. The CDR3 DNA reads as TGTGCCAGTAACCCCGCGGTTAACTATGGCTACACCTTC. Translating gives CASNPAVNYGYTF.

The CDR3 DNA reads as TGTGCCAGCAGCCTCCTAGGGGGTAATTTGGGGACCCAGTACTTC. This encodes CASSLLGGNLGTQYF. V and J are TRBV7-6 and TRBJ2-5, with D possibly TRBD1 on 6 matching bases. The CDR3 extends over 15 amino acids. Germline V CDR1 and CDR2: SGHVS, FNYEAQ. V lost 5 bases to trimming and J lost 7 bases, with 20 bases between them.

Of note for this clone: The same CDR3 also results from other DNA sequences found in this sample. The V and J genes are TRBV11-2 and TRBJ1-1; tentative D call: TRBD1 (6 bases). The ends were cut back, 4 bases at V and 1 base at J, with 10 bases in the middle. The CDR3 covers 14 residues. Germline CDR1 SGHAT, CDR2 FQNNGV. The chain's CDR3 is CASSSQGSNTEAFF. CDR3 bases: TGTGCCAGCAGCTCTCAGGGGTCGAACACTGAAGCTTTCTTT.

This clone was recorded a few times. V and J are TRBV25-1 and TRBJ2-1; 9 nucleotides line up with TRBD1. Germline trimming cut 4 bases from V and 3 bases from J; bases unmatched to any gene: 4. The CDR3 runs 15 residues. Germline CDR1 and CDR2: MGHDK and SYGVNS. The CDR3 reads CASSVRQGVYNEQFF. The CDR3 coding sequence is TGTGCCAGCAGTGTTAGACAGGGGGTCTACAATGAGCAGTTCTTC.

The J gene is TRBJ2-7, the V gene TRBV6-1; a weak D match, TRBD2 (5 bases). This CDR3 region has 15 residues. V was pared by 7 bases and J by 0 bases, with 16 bases between. The germline V gene encodes CDR1 MNHNS and CDR2 SASEGT. This chain's CDR3 is CASNPGIGSSYEQYF. The CDR3, as DNA: TGTGCCAGCAATCCCGGTATTGGGAGCTCCTACGAGCAGTACTTC.

This sequence joins TRBV18 and TRBJ2-7, with D possibly TRBD1 on 5 matching bases. Trimming left V 0 bases short and J 6 bases short, with 15 bases between. This CDR3 has 15 amino acids. Germline assignment: CDR1 KGHSH and CDR2 LQKENI. The CDR3 DNA reads TGTGCCAGCTCACCACCAGGGCAGGGCCCGCTCGAGCAGTACTTC. This translates into CASSPPGQGPLEQYF. Combining the CDR3 with reference TRBV18 and TRBJ2-7 gives the whole variable domain NAGVMQNPRHLVRRRGQEARLRCSPMKGHSHVYWYRQLPEEGLKFMVYLQKENIIDESGMPKERFSAEFPKEGPSILRIQQVVRGDSAAYFCASSPPGQGPLEQYFGPGTRLTVT.

V and J are TRBV27 and TRBJ2-4, with TRBD2 identical over 9 bases. The CDR3 consists of 15 residues. Germline values: CDR1 MNHEY, CDR2 SMNVEV (reference sequence). Germline trimming cut 4 bases from V and 7 bases from J; bases unmatched to any gene: 8. As DNA, the CDR3 is TGTGCCAGCAGTTCTGCGGGACTAGCTTGGAACATTCAGTACTTC. It is translated as CASSSAGLAWNIQYF.

The chain links TRBV11-2 to TRBJ1-1, with 10 bases identical to TRBD1. The CDR3 loop spans 15 amino acids. Germline assignment: CDR1 SGHAT and CDR2 FQNNGV. Trimming cost V 4 bases and J 7 bases; bases outside gene matches: 9. DNA of the CDR3: TGTGCCAGCAGCTCTAACCGGGACAGGGGTGTTGAAGCTTTCTTT. This translates into CASSSNRDRGVEAFF.

This sequence joins TRBV5-1 and TRBJ2-5; 7 bases are shared with TRBD2. After removal of 6 bases from V and 1 base from J, the junction contained 12 bases not matched to a gene. The germline V gene has CDR1 SGHRS and CDR2 YFSETQ. CDR3 length equals 16 residues. CDR3 DNA sequence: TGCGCCAGCAAGGCTATGGCGGGGGACGTCCAAGAGACCCAGTACTTC. Its protein product is CASKAMAGDVQETQYF. The complete variable domain, with remaining parts taken from reference TRBV5-1 and TRBJ2-5, reads KAGVTQTPRYLIKTRGQQVTLSCSPISGHRSVSWYQQTPGQGLQFLFEYFSETQRNKGNFPGRFSGRQFSNSRSEMNVSTLELGDSALYLCASKAMAGDVQETQYFGPGTRLLVL.

V gene TRBV19 combines with J gene TRBJ1-2; 9 nucleotides align to TRBD1. This CDR3 has 16 amino acids. CDR1 LNHDA and CDR2 SQIVND come from the germline V gene (reference sequence). Germline trimming cut 1 base from V and 7 bases from J; bases unmatched to any gene: 10. The CDR3 DNA is TGTGCCAGTAGTATAGGAGTCAGGACAGGGGTTGGTGGCTACACCTTC. As protein: CASSIGVRTGVGGYTF.

CDR3 coding DNA: TGCGCCAGCAGCTTGGCCCCCACAGAGACCTACGAGCAGTACTTC. It is translated as CASSLAPTETYEQYF. This chain uses TRBV5-1 with TRBJ2-7; no clear D. Looked up from germline, CDR1 is SGHRS and CDR2 is YFSETQ. The CDR3 sequence is 15 residues long. Trimming shortened V by 0 bases and J by 2 bases, and 12 bases separated the two germline ends. The full variable domain, in which reference TRBV5-1 and TRBJ2-7 provide the parts outside the CDR3, is KAGVTQTPRYLIKTRGQQVTLSCSPISGHRSVSWYQQTPGQGLQFLFEYFSETQRNKGNFPGRFSGRQFSNSRSEMNVSTLELGDSALYLCASSLAPTETYEQYFGPGTRLTVT.

The chain carries TRBV5-1 and TRBJ1-4; no firm D call. This CDR3 is built from 15 residues. Trimming shortened V by 2 bases and J by 8 bases, and 16 bases separated the two germline ends. Germline V gives CDR1 SGHRS, CDR2 YFSETQ. The chain's CDR3 is CASSLVTGAGEKLFF. CDR3 bases: TGCGCCAGCAGCTTAGTTACTGGCGCGGGAGAAAAACTGTTTTTT.

The gene calls are TRBV27 and TRBJ2-1, with D perhaps TRBD1 (6 bases). Germline V lookup: CDR1 MNHEY, CDR2 SMNVEV (reference sequence). V lost 6 bases, J lost 0 bases, and 15 bases lay in between. The CDR3 contains 16 residues. DNA of the CDR3: TGTGCCAGCAGCGCCTCCGGGACAATCTCCTACAATGAGCAGTTCTTC. Residues: CASSASGTISYNEQFF.

This clone has a single count. The rearrangement links TRBV5-4 to TRBJ2-5; 7 bases match TRBD1. This CDR3 has 14 amino acids. V shed 4 bases, J shed 2 bases, and the junction held 5 bases outside the gene matches. Germline V lookup: CDR1 SGHNT, CDR2 YYREEE (reference sequence). CDR3 sequence reads: CASSADRRQETQYF. CDR3 in DNA: TGTGCCAGCAGCGCGGACAGGCGACAAGAGACCCAGTACTTC. The entire variable domain, with the rest obtained from reference TRBV5-4 and TRBJ2-5, is as follows: ETGVTQSPTHLIKTRGQQVTLRCSSQSGHNTVSWYQQALGQGPQFIFQYYREEENGRGNFPPRFSGLQFPNYSSELNVNALELDDSALYLCASSADRRQETQYFGPGTRLLVL.

The J gene is TRBJ2-5, the V gene TRBV18; TRBD2 agrees at 7 bases. This CDR3 spans 12 amino acids. With V trimmed by 6 bases and J by 5 bases, 3 bases remained unmatched. Germline V CDR1 and CDR2: KGHSH, LQKENI. The CDR3 DNA reads TGTGCCAGCTCGCCCGGGGGGGAGACCCAGTACTTC. Translated, it gives CASSPGGETQYF. The full variable domain, rest sourced from reference TRBV18 and TRBJ2-5, is NAGVMQNPRHLVRRRGQEARLRCSPMKGHSHVYWYRQLPEEGLKFMVYLQKENIIDESGMPKERFSAEFPKEGPSILRIQQVVRGDSAAYFCASSPGGETQYFGPGTRLLVL.